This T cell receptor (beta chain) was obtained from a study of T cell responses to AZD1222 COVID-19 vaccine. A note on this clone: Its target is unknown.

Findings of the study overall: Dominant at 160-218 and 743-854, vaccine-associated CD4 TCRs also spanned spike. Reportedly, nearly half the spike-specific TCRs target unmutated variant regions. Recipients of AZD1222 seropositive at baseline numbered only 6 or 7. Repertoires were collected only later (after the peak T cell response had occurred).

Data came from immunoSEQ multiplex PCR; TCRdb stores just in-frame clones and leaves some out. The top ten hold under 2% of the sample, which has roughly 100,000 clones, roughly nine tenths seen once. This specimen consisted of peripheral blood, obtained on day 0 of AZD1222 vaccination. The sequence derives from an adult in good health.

The CDR3 DNA follows: TGTGCCAGTAAGGGGGTCACTGAAGCTTTCTTT. This translates into CASKGVTEAFF. The genes are TRBV19 and TRBJ1-1, with D possibly TRBD1 on 6 matching bases. The CDR3 is made up of 11 amino acids. V lost 7 bases and J lost 4, with 7 bases in between. The germline gives CDR1 LNHDA, CDR2 SQIVND (reference sequence).